The clone carrying this T cell receptor beta chain was detected only a few times. The antigen is not known. This record comes from a study of T-cell reconstitution after alpha-beta-depleted transplantation in children. Study findings and constraints: At one year after transplant, newly produced T cells mostly accounted for T-cell counts and diversity. There were reportedly several hundred expanded graft clones from which alpha-beta T cells came about two months after transplant. Recipient T cells and thymic progenitors that survived gave rise to the high TCRbeta diversity observed at day 60 in some patients.

The V segment lost 4 bases and the J segment 7 bases; nucleotides outside the gene matches: 6. The V gene's germline CDR1 is SGHAT and CDR2 FQDESV (reference sequence). This CDR3 is built from 13 residues. Unique molecular identifiers were incorporated during preparation of the TCRbeta library. From the PCR reads, TCRdb called clonotypes with MiXCR, one entry per CDR3 protein. This table holds about 830,000 distinct CDR3 sequences, approximately 15% found once. The sequences come from PBMCs, mostly from graft donor cells, collected 360 days after TCRalphabeta/CD19-depleted stem cell transplant. This sequence originates from a male patient under 18 who had a stem cell transplant for acute lymphoblastic leukemia, so the T cells may come from the graft donor. The V gene is TRBV11-1, the J gene TRBJ1-1; 7 bases are a match to TRBD1. The CDR3 DNA is TGTGCCAGCAGCTGGGACAGTAGTAATGAAGCTTTCTTT. Translating it yields CASSWDSSNEAFF.